These 2 T cell receptor beta chains share one sample of origin, sequenced in a study of blood T cell repertoires in COVID-19. Here immunoSEQ multiplex PCR was the method, and the copy in TCRdb shows in-frame clones only, minus some. The data contain about 42,000 clones, about 77% of them singletons. The sample comprised peripheral blood. These receptors all stem from an elderly man with acute or convalescent COVID-19.

This chain joins TRBV19 and TRBJ2-4; TRBD2 is a possible D gene (5 bases). The V and J ends lost 3 bases and 1 base respectively, with 7 bases between them. Looked up from germline, CDR1 is LNHDA and CDR2 is SQIVND (reference sequence). The CDR3 is 14 amino acids. The CDR3 DNA sequence: TGTGCCAGTAGTATCCCGGGGGCCAAAAACATTCAGTACTTC. Translating it yields CASSIPGAKNIQYF.

The rearrangement joins TRBV19 to TRBJ2-1; 11 bases line up with TRBD1. Looked up from germline, CDR1 is LNHDA and CDR2 is SQIVND (reference sequence). This CDR3 is 17 amino acids long. V shed 8 bases and J 5 bases; nucleotides not matched to a gene: 14. The CDR3 nucleotides are TGTGCCAGTGGCGGACAGGGGGCTCAGACGGGAAACAATGAGCAGTTCTTC. Translated: CASGGQGAQTGNNEQFF.